These 26 T cell receptor beta chains were all obtained from the same sample, sequenced in a study of PD-1 blockade in mismatch repair-deficient tumors. Stated time point: approximately ten-day in vitro stimulation with candidate neoantigen peptide 4. No antigen has been assigned to these receptors. This table comes from immunoSEQ multiplex PCR, and its TCRdb copy is limited to in-frame clones, with some not included. The sample yields more than 11,000 clones, roughly 80% seen once. This sample comprised cells cultured in vitro, obtained from a patient treated with pembrolizumab. Every receptor here comes from an adult with mismatch repair-deficient cancer.

The chain employs TRBV29-1 and TRBJ2-1; tentative D call: TRBD1 (6 bases). Germline CDR1 reads SQVTM; CDR2 reads ANQGSEA. This CDR3 has 15 amino acids. Trimming stripped 8 bases from V and 3 bases from J, with 20 bases between. CDR3 coding DNA: TGCAGCATGACCCGCCGGGACACTTACTACAATGAGCAGTTCTTC. Translation: CSMTRRDTYYNEQFF.

This clone has a single count. The chain uses TRBV4-1 and TRBJ2-1; tentatively, D is TRBD1 (6 bases). Per the germline V gene, CDR1 is MGHRA and CDR2 is YSYEKL. CDR3 length equals 13 residues. V was shortened by 7 bases and J by 7 bases, with 14 bases between the two germline ends. The CDR3 sequence is CASIGGAFNEQFF. In DNA, the CDR3 is TGCGCCAGCATTGGGGGCGCCTTTAATGAGCAGTTCTTC.

Of note for this clone: Germline is not matched at one junction end, which may reflect a read error. This chain links TRBV7-7 with TRBJ2-2, with TRBD2 identical over 8 bases. Germline V lookup: CDR1 SSHAT, CDR2 FNYEAQ (reference sequence). The CDR3 spans 16 residues. This CDR3 is CASSLALAANTGELFF. DNA for the CDR3: TGTGCTAGCAGCTTAGCACTAGCGGCCAACACCGGGGAGCTGTTTTTT.

By share of the sample, this clone is medium-sized. The chain employs TRBV28 and TRBJ1-2; a possible D gene is TRBD1 (5 bases). The germline gives CDR1 MDHEN, CDR2 SYDVKM. V was cut by 6 bases and J by 4 bases, with 12 bases left in between. CDR3 size: 13 residues. CDR3 nucleotides: TGTGCCAGCAGAGAGACAGCTATCTATGGCTACACCTTC. Its translation: CASRETAIYGYTF.

This chain joins TRBV5-6 and TRBJ1-2; D unresolved. V lost 4 bases and J lost 4, with 14 bases in between. The CDR3 sequence is 14 residues long. The germline gives CDR1 SGHDT, CDR2 YYEEEE. CDR3 sequence (DNA): TGTGCCAGCAGCGGTACAGTGGGATTCTATGGCTACACCTTC. It yields the protein CASSGTVGFYGYTF.

The chain recombines TRBV29-1 with TRBJ2-7, with 10 bases identical to TRBD2. Germline-derived CDR1 and CDR2 are SQVTM and ANQGSEA. This CDR3 is built from 14 residues. V lost 6 bases to trimming and J lost 1 base; unmatched junction nucleotides: 6. The CDR3 DNA reads as TGCAGCGTCGAACTAGCGGGAAGGTCCTACGAGCAGTACTTC. Translating it yields CSVELAGRSYEQYF.

The rearrangement uses TRBV5-5 and TRBJ2-1; 9 bases map to TRBD2. The CDR3 length is 15 residues. Looked up from germline, CDR1 is SGHKS and CDR2 is YYEKEE (reference sequence). With V trimmed by 3 bases and J by 4 bases, 5 bases remained unmatched. The CDR3 nucleotides are TGTGCCAGCAGCTCTCGACTAGCGGAGTACAATGAGCAGTTCTTC. Its protein product is CASSSRLAEYNEQFF.

The rearrangement joins TRBV11-2 to TRBJ1-1; D gene uncertain. V was shortened by 4 bases and J by 4 bases, with 16 bases between the two germline ends. Germline lookup yields CDR1 SGHAT and CDR2 FQNNGV. The CDR3 is 15 residues long. This CDR3 reads CASSSSLRPGTEAFF. In nucleotides, the CDR3 is TGTGCCAGCAGCTCCTCGCTCCGGCCGGGCACTGAAGCTTTCTTT.

This chain joins TRBV30 and TRBJ1-6, with 9 positions matching TRBD1. This CDR3 contains 15 residues. The J segment lost 10 bases and the V segment lost 0 bases, leaving 7 bases of the junction unmatched. The germline gives CDR1 GTSNPN, CDR2 SVGIG (reference sequence). The CDR3 is CAWSVSGTGKSPLHF. The DNA of the CDR3 is TGTGCCTGGAGTGTATCTGGGACAGGGAAATCACCCCTCCACTTT. The full variable domain, completed using reference TRBV30 and TRBJ1-6, is SQTIHQWPATLVQPVGSPLSLECTVEGTSNPNLYWYRQAAGRGLQLLFYSVGIGQISSEVPQNLSASRPQDRQFILSSKKLLLSDSGFYLCAWSVSGTGKSPLHFGNGTRLTVT.

The chain joins TRBV25-1 to TRBJ1-1; D might be TRBD1 (6 bases). CDR1 is MGHDK and CDR2 is SYGVNS in the germline V gene. Between the trimmed V and J ends, which lost 3 bases and 5 bases, there was a span of 16 bases. This CDR3 spans 15 amino acids. The CDR3 region has the DNA TGTGCCAGCAGTGACAGGGGAGGGATGGGGACTGAAGCTTTCTTT. Its translation: CASSDRGGMGTEAFF.

The gene calls are TRBV6-5 and TRBJ2-7; 11 bases agree with TRBD1. The germline V gene encodes CDR1 MNHEY and CDR2 SVGAGI. The CDR3 spans 16 residues. Germline trimming cut 2 bases from V and 3 bases from J; bases unmatched to any gene: 6. DNA for the CDR3: TGTGCCAGCAGTTACCAGTCCGGGACAGGGGGCTACGAGCAGTACTTC. Translated, it gives CASSYQSGTGGYEQYF.

The chain recombines TRBV28 with TRBJ1-1, with D possibly matching TRBD1 (6 bases). Germline CDR1 MDHEN, CDR2 SYDVKM. The CDR3 extends over 14 amino acids. Trimming left V 3 bases short and J 0 bases short, with 8 bases between. Here the CDR3 reads CASSLQGMNTEAFF. The CDR3, as DNA: TGTGCCAGCAGTTTGCAGGGGATGAACACTGAAGCTTTCTTT.

The chain uses TRBV10-3 and TRBJ2-1; D ambiguous. Germline V gene lookup returns CDR1 ENHRY and CDR2 SYGVKD. Trimming left V 0 bases short and J 4 bases short, with 7 bases between. The CDR3 length is 14 residues. The CDR3 here is CAISESSIYNEQFF. The CDR3 nucleotides are TGTGCCATCAGTGAGTCGAGTATATACAATGAGCAGTTCTTC.

J is TRBJ2-1 and V is TRBV28; no definite D call. There are 16 residues in the CDR3. V dropped 3 bases and J dropped 0 bases, with 12 bases sitting between them. Germline V gene lookup returns CDR1 MDHEN and CDR2 SYDVKM. The CDR3 DNA reads as TGTGCCAGCAGTTTGACGCTACTTCGCTCCTACAATGAGCAGTTCTTC. It translates to CASSLTLLRSYNEQFF.

The chain uses TRBV29-1 and TRBJ2-6; D call uncertain. Germline values: CDR1 SQVTM, CDR2 ANQGSEA. V dropped 5 bases and J dropped 5 bases, with 22 bases sitting between them. The CDR3 contains 17 residues. CDR3 in amino acids: CSVHCKLIQSRANVLTF. The CDR3 DNA is TGCAGCGTTCACTGCAAACTAATACAAAGTCGGGCCAACGTCCTGACTTTC.

This clone appeared a few times. In nucleotides, the CDR3 is TGTGCCAGCAGCGTCCGGACCCCCACCGGCACCGGGGAGCTGTTTTTT. Encoded protein: CASSVRTPTGTGELFF. The chain links TRBV27 to TRBJ2-2; no definite D call. CDR1 and CDR2 from the germline V gene are MNHEY and SMNVEV (reference sequence). V lost 6 bases and J lost 4, with 18 bases in between. CDR3 size: 16 residues.

The V call is TRBV7-9, the J call TRBJ2-1; 14 bases fit TRBD2. Per germline, CDR1 SEHNR and CDR2 FQNEAQ (reference sequence). V lost 5 bases and J lost 0; bases outside the gene matches: 9. This CDR3 has 19 amino acids. CDR3 nucleotide sequence: TGTGCCAGCAGCCCCCGACTAGCGGGAGGGCCGAACTCCTACAATGAGCAGTTCTTC. Protein: CASSPRLAGGPNSYNEQFF.

The chain recombines TRBV27 with TRBJ1-4, with D hard to call. CDR1 is MNHEY, CDR2 SMNVEV, per germline (reference sequence). The CDR3 spans 14 residues. Trimming took 5 bases from V and 8 from J, leaving 15 bases between them. DNA of the CDR3: TGTGCCAGCAGTCCCACTGTTCCGCGGGAAAAACTGTTTTTT. This codes for CASSPTVPREKLFF.

The rearrangement uses TRBV10-2 and TRBJ2-5, with 7 bases lining up with TRBD1. Germline V gene sequence: CDR1 WSHSY, CDR2 SAAADI. After removal of 5 bases from V and 5 bases from J, the junction contained 8 bases not matched to a gene. CDR3 length equals 14 residues. The CDR3 protein is CASSTGATQETQYF. CDR3 nucleotides: TGCGCCAGCAGTACAGGGGCAACCCAGGAGACCCAGTACTTC.

J is TRBJ1-1 and V is TRBV7-8; no clear D gene. This CDR3 is 12 amino acids long. The germline V and J ends were trimmed by 5 bases and 3 bases, with 7 bases remaining between them. Germline V gene sequence: CDR1 SGHVS, CDR2 FQNEAQ. The CDR3 coding sequence is TGTGCCAGCAGCCCCACTTACACTGAAGCTTTCTTT. Residues: CASSPTYTEAFF.

This clone has just one count. V usage is TRBV7-2 and J usage is TRBJ2-7; the D gene is possibly TRBD1 (5 bases). Germline V gene sequence: CDR1 SGHTA, CDR2 FQGNSA. Trimming cost V 4 bases and J 7 bases, with 17 bases left between them. CDR3 length: 14 amino acids. CDR3 residues: CASSSGASSREQYF. The CDR3, as DNA: TGTGCCAGCAGCTCTGGGGCATCTTCTAGGGAGCAGTACTTC. The full variable domain, its missing parts supplied by reference TRBV7-2 and TRBJ2-7, is GAGVSQSPSNKVTEKGKDVELRCDPISGHTALYWYRQSLGQGLEFLIYFQGNSAPDKSGLPSDRFSAERTGGSVSTLTIQRTQQEDSAVYLCASSSGASSREQYFGPGTRLTVT.

This clone was seen a single time. The chain is built from TRBV28 and TRBJ2-3; D unclear. This CDR3 comprises 13 residues. CDR1 is MDHEN and CDR2 is SYDVKM in the germline V gene. The germline V and J ends were trimmed by 7 bases and 2 bases, with 10 bases remaining between them. Here the CDR3 DNA reads TGTGCCAGCACCCACGTAAACACAGATACGCAGTATTTT. It encodes CASTHVNTDTQYF.

The chain has TRBV25-1 and TRBJ1-4; a weak D match, TRBD1 (5 bases). Trimming removed 4 bases from V and 8 bases from J, with 17 bases in between. This CDR3 has 15 residues. Per the germline V gene, CDR1 is MGHDK and CDR2 is SYGVNS. The DNA for the CDR3 is TGTGCCAGCAGTGGAGCCGGGGGGGTGGGCGAAAAACTGTTTTTT. The encoded protein is CASSGAGGVGEKLFF. Drawing the rest from reference TRBV25-1 and TRBJ1-4, the complete variable domain is EADIYQTPRYLVIGTGKKITLECSQTMGHDKMYWYQQDPGMELHLIHYSYGVNSTEKGDLSSESTVSRIRTEHFPLTLESARPSHTSQYLCASSGAGGVGEKLFFGSGTQLSVL.

This chain joins TRBV5-8 and TRBJ2-5; D remains ambiguous. The CDR3 consists of 15 residues. Trimming cost V 0 bases and J 1 base, with 10 bases left between them. The germline gives CDR1 SGHTS, CDR2 YDEGEE. CDR3 sequence reads: CASSLARRVQETQYF. DNA of the CDR3: TGTGCCAGCAGCTTGGCCAGAAGGGTCCAAGAGACCCAGTACTTC.

CDR3 sequence: CASSQDRTTGIEWRRFYNEQFF. For the CDR3, the DNA is TGCGCCAGCAGCCAAGATCGGACGACAGGGATAGAGTGGCGTCGCTTCTACAATGAGCAGTTCTTC. This chain connects TRBV4-1 to TRBJ2-1, with 7 bases aligning to TRBD1. Germline lookup yields CDR1 MGHRA and CDR2 YSYEKL. This CDR3 contains 22 residues. With 0 bases clipped from V and 3 bases from J, the junction kept 23 bases outside the gene matches.

The chain recombines TRBV28 with TRBJ2-7, with a tentative D call TRBD1 (7 bases). Per germline, CDR1 MDHEN and CDR2 SYDVKM. With 2 bases removed from V and 5 bases from J, the gap between germline ends came to 16 bases. The CDR3 totals 15 residues. The CDR3 coding sequence is TGTGCCAGCAGTTTACCGCGGAGGGGGCCACACGAGCAGTACTTC. Its translation: CASSLPRRGPHEQYF. Based on the CDR3 plus reference TRBV28 and TRBJ2-7, the full variable domain is DVKVTQSSRYLVKRTGEKVFLECVQDMDHENMFWYRQDPGLGLRLIYFSYDVKMKEKGDIPEGYSVSREKKERFSLILESASTNQTSMYLCASSLPRRGPHEQYFGPGTRLTVT.